The rows below give T cell receptor beta chains drawn from one sample of a study of blood T cell repertoires in COVID-19. TCRdb keeps only in-frame clones here, not all; method: immunoSEQ multiplex PCR. This table holds roughly 180,000 clones, 85% to 95% found once. The sample comprised peripheral blood. The source is a man aged 25 to 40 with COVID-19, enrolled during active disease. The CDR3 runs from the conserved cysteine through the conserved F or W. Fields, in order: clone size, D gene, J gene, V gene, CDR3 protein, CDR3 DNA. D genes are given only for firm matches. The size of a clone is reported for some rows only, either as once, few or many, or as a class for expanded clones.

NA | TRBD1 | TRBJ1-2 | TRBV19 | CASSMEGAHRYTF | TGTGCCAGTAGTATGGAGGGGGCCCATCGTTACACCTTC
NA | NA | TRBJ2-3 | TRBV6-4 | CASSDIQGLEPTPLTDTQYF | TGTGCCAGCAGTGACATCCAGGGATTAGAACCCACCCCCTTGACAGATACGCAGTATTTT
NA | TRBD1 | TRBJ1-3 | TRBV6-5 | CASRYRQGARNTIYF | TGTGCCAGCAGATATAGACAGGGGGCTCGAAACACCATATATTTT
NA | NA | TRBJ2-1 | TRBV11-2 | CASSLEQGLTEQFF | TGTGCCAGCAGCTTAGAACAGGGTTTGACTGAGCAGTTCTTC
NA | TRBD1 | TRBJ1-1 | TRBV3-1/TRBV3-2 | CASSQVTGSTEAFF | TGTGCCAGCAGCCAAGTGACAGGGAGCACTGAAGCTTTCTTT
NA | NA | TRBJ2-7 | TRBV12-1 | CASSFATGENLVGSYEQYF | TGTGCCAGCAGCTTTGCGACAGGGGAGAATTTGGTTGGATCCTACGAGCAGTACTTC
NA | TRBD2 | TRBJ2-1 | TRBV10-3 | CAIGGSGGYNEQFF | TGTGCCATCGGGGGTAGCGGGGGTTACAATGAGCAGTTCTTC
NA | TRBD1 | TRBJ1-4 | TRBV30 | CAYRDRAEKLFF | TGTGCCTACCGGGACAGGGCTGAAAAACTGTTTTTT
NA | NA | TRBJ1-3 | TRBV9 | CASSLPTGRSGNTIYF | TGTGCCAGCAGCCTCCCCACAGGGCGCTCTGGAAACACCATATATTTT
NA | TRBD1 | TRBJ1-1 | TRBV20-1 | CGVRTGSAFF | TGCGGAGTGAGGACAGGGAGCGCTTTCTTT
NA | TRBD2 | TRBJ2-1 | TRBV2 | CASSGGAYNEQFF | TGTGCCAGCAGCGGGGGGGCCTACAATGAGCAGTTCTTC
NA | NA | TRBJ1-2 | TRBV6-1 | CASSEADGGNYGYTF | TGTGCCAGCAGTGAAGCGGATGGAGGGAACTATGGCTACACCTTC
NA | NA | TRBJ2-7 | TRBV18 | CASSPQRGGNSYEQYF | TGTGCCAGCTCACCCCAGAGGGGGGGCAACTCCTACGAGCAGTACTTC
NA | NA | TRBJ2-5 | TRBV21-1 | CASTTGGETQYF | TGTGCCAGCACAACAGGGGGAGAGACCCAGTACTTC
NA | NA | TRBJ2-1 | TRBV7-2 | CASGLEWSSYNEQFF | TGTGCCAGCGGCTTAGAGTGGAGCTCCTACAATGAGCAGTTCTTC
NA | NA | TRBJ1-2 | TRBV10-3 | CAISDQGHYGYTF | TGTGCCATCAGCGACCAGGGCCACTATGGCTACACCTTC
few | NA | TRBJ1-4 | TRBV7-9 | CASSPRGRDEKLFF | TGTGCCAGCAGCCCAAGAGGGAGGGATGAAAAACTGTTTTTT
NA | TRBD1 | TRBJ1-2 | TRBV19 | CASSTSDRSGYTF | TGTGCCAGTAGTACCTCGGACAGGTCCGGCTACACCTTC
NA | TRBD1 | TRBJ1-2 | TRBV7-9 | CASSRDREGYTF | TGTGCCAGCAGCCGGGACAGGGAAGGCTACACCTTC
NA | TRBD1 | TRBJ1-3 | TRBV6-1 | CASSEGPGGGNTIYF | TGTGCCAGCAGTGAGGGTCCAGGGGGCGGAAACACCATATATTTT
NA | NA | TRBJ2-1 | TRBV6-6 | CASSAPGDNEQFF | TGTGCCAGCAGTGCCCCGGGGGACAATGAGCAGTTCTTC
NA | NA | TRBJ1-2 | TRBV6-5 | CASRSANYGYTF | TGTGCCAGCAGGAGTGCTAACTATGGCTACACCTTC
NA | TRBD1 | TRBJ2-3 | TRBV5-4 | CASSWIQGFSSTDTQYF | TGTGCCAGCAGCTGGATACAGGGGTTTTCTAGCACAGATACGCAGTATTTT
NA | NA | TRBJ1-4 | TRBV19 | CASSPSLDSSEKLFF | TGTGCCAGTAGTCCCTCCCTCGACAGTAGTGAAAAACTGTTTTTT
NA | NA | TRBJ1-4 | TRBV2 | CASSRGLTNEKLFF | TGTGCCAGCAGTCGTGGCCTTACTAATGAAAAACTGTTTTTT
NA | NA | TRBJ1-1 | TRBV6-5 | CASSYGLGGLDTEAFF | TGTGCCAGCAGTTACGGTTTGGGGGGACTCGACACTGAAGCTTTCTTT
NA | NA | TRBJ1-2 | TRBV5-1 | CASSFEGGGYTF | TGCGCCAGCAGCTTTGAAGGGGGTGGCTACACCTTC
NA | TRBD1 | TRBJ1-2 | TRBV6-5 | CASSYSGQNSHYGYTF | TGTGCCAGCAGTTACTCGGGACAGAACTCTCACTATGGCTACACCTTC
NA | TRBD1 | TRBJ1-2 | TRBV18 | CASSPPLQGDAYGYTF | TGTGCCAGCTCACCGCCTCTCCAGGGGGATGCCTATGGCTACACCTTC